These 32 T cell receptor beta chains were sequenced from one sample in a study of shared clonotypes between healthy human individuals. Produced via immunoSEQ multiplex PCR; TCRdb's table is partial and in-frame only. The sample has roughly 2.6 million clones, roughly 92% seen once. Sequencing was done on a sample of naive CD4+ T cells sorted from blood. Subset denoted: CD45RA+ positively selected. The receptors were sampled from a man younger than 30 in good health.

This clone came up once. The gene calls are TRBV5-1 and TRBJ2-3; D remains unclear. Germline-derived CDR1 and CDR2 are SGHRS and YFSETQ. Between the trimmed V and J ends, which lost 2 bases and 2 bases, there was a span of 9 bases. This CDR3 contains 14 residues. The CDR3, as DNA: TGCGCCAGCAGCTTAATCGGGTACACAGATACGCAGTATTTT. The encoded protein is CASSLIGYTDTQYF.

The J gene is TRBJ1-4, the V gene TRBV5-3; D ambiguous. TRBV5-3 is an open reading frame whose function is uncertain. The CDR3 has 16 amino acids. Trimming cost V 1 base and J 0 bases, with 10 bases left between them. DNA of the CDR3: TGTGCCAGAAGCTTGATCGGCGGAACAACTAATGAAAAACTGTTTTTT. This encodes CARSLIGGTTNEKLFF.

This clone was counted once. This chain connects TRBV7-2 to TRBJ2-7; a possible D gene is TRBD2 (5 bases). Germline V gene data show CDR1 as SGHTA and CDR2 as FQGNSA. Trimming stripped 5 bases from V and 4 bases from J, with 18 bases between. The CDR3 sequence is 15 residues long. CDR3 nucleotide sequence: TGTGCCAGCAGCCCCACGGGTAGCGCTGCTTACGAGCAGTACTTC. This codes for CASSPTGSAAYEQYF.

V and J are TRBV6-5 and TRBJ1-2, with 9 bases aligning to TRBD1. Per germline, CDR1 MNHEY and CDR2 SVGAGI. The J segment lost 3 bases and the V segment lost 6 bases, leaving 8 bases of the junction unmatched. The CDR3 sequence is 15 residues long. The CDR3 DNA reads as TGTGCCAGCAGATCACAGGGGGCGGGCTACTATGGCTACACCTTC. As protein: CASRSQGAGYYGYTF.

The genes are TRBV7-2 and TRBJ2-7, with D uncertain. Trimming took off 5 bases at V and 0 bases at J, with 14 bases between the two ends. Germline loops: CDR1 SGHTA, CDR2 FQGNSA. The CDR3 is 15 residues long. The CDR3 nucleotides are TGTGCCAGCAGCCTCGACGGTTATAGCTCCTACGAGCAGTACTTC. Its translation: CASSLDGYSSYEQYF.

The chain combines TRBV6-6 with TRBJ2-3; 14 bases map to TRBD2. J was trimmed by 6 bases and V by 2 bases; bases with no gene match: 4. CDR3 length equals 16 residues. The germline V gene has CDR1 MNHNY and CDR2 SVGAGI (reference sequence). CDR3 in DNA: TGTGCCAGCAGTTACGGACTAGCGGGAGGATCGGATACGCAGTATTTT. This sequence encodes CASSYGLAGGSDTQYF.

The sample holds one count of this clone. The V and J genes are TRBV27 and TRBJ1-2; TRBD1 matches at 7 bases. The CDR3 is 14 amino acids. CDR1 is MNHEY, CDR2 SMNVEV, per germline (reference sequence). Unmatched junction bases numbered 7, after V lost 1 base and J lost 8 bases. The CDR3 nucleotides read TGTGCCAGCAGTTTATATAGGGGGCGCGGGGGCTACACCTTC. Protein sequence: CASSLYRGRGGYTF.

As to this clone: Different DNA sequences within this sample yield the same CDR3. This chain joins TRBV6-5 and TRBJ1-1; 10 bases are a match to TRBD1. V gave up 6 bases and J gave up 5 bases; unmatched junction bases: 3. Germline CDR1 MNHEY, CDR2 SVGAGI. The CDR3 sequence is 13 residues long. The CDR3 is CASRRQGATEAFF. CDR3 nucleotides: TGTGCCAGCAGAAGACAGGGGGCAACTGAAGCTTTCTTT.

This chain links TRBV5-5 with TRBJ1-6; TRBD1 might be the D (5 bases). The CDR3 has 16 amino acids. Looked up from germline, CDR1 is SGHKS and CDR2 is YYEKEE (reference sequence). Between the trimmed V and J ends, which lost 3 bases and 2 bases, there was a span of 12 bases. The DNA for the CDR3 is TGTGCCAGCAGCTATACGGGGGTGGCCTATAATTCACCCCTCCACTTT. It translates to CASSYTGVAYNSPLHF.

The chain joins TRBV27 to TRBJ1-5; the D is unclear. Trimming removed 9 bases at V and 6 bases at J, with 18 bases between. In germline, CDR1 is MNHEY, CDR2 SMNVEV (reference sequence). This CDR3 spans 14 amino acids. In DNA form, the CDR3 reads TGTGCCAGTACAAATTTAGGCGACGGTCAGCCCCAGCATTTT. Translating gives CASTNLGDGQPQHF.

The chain recombines TRBV11-2 with TRBJ2-5, with TRBD2 as a possible D gene (5 bases). The germline V gene has CDR1 SGHAT and CDR2 FQNNGV. V lost 0 bases to trimming and J lost 6 bases, with 23 bases between them. The CDR3 runs to 18 residues. This chain's CDR3 is CASSLEAGAGSLSQTQYF. The CDR3 DNA sequence: TGTGCCAGCAGCTTAGAGGCGGGCGCCGGGTCCCTAAGCCAGACCCAGTACTTC.

The V call is TRBV19, the J call TRBJ2-7; the match to TRBD2 covers 9 bases. The CDR3 loop spans 15 amino acids. CDR1 is LNHDA and CDR2 is SQIVND in the germline V gene (reference sequence). Trimming took 4 bases from V and 2 from J; bases not matched to a gene: 6. The CDR3 nucleotides are TGTGCCAGTAGTAGAAAGCGGGAGGTAACCTACGAGCAGTACTTC. Protein product: CASSRKREVTYEQYF. Variable domain in full (rest from reference TRBV19 and TRBJ2-7): DGGITQSPKYLFRKEGQNVTLSCEQNLNHDAMYWYRQDPGQGLRLIYYSQIVNDFQKGDIAEGYSVSREKKESFPLTVTSAQKNPTAFYLCASSRKREVTYEQYFGPGTRLTVT.

This clone was seen only once. The gene calls are TRBV7-9 and TRBJ2-1, with TRBD1 matching 10 bases. The V segment lost 1 base and the J segment 6 bases; nucleotides outside the gene matches: 6. The CDR3 covers 16 residues. CDR1 and CDR2 (germline): SEHNR, FQNEAQ (reference sequence). The CDR3 is CASSLGDRGLSNEQFF. The CDR3 nucleotides read TGTGCCAGCAGCTTAGGGGACAGGGGCTTGAGCAATGAGCAGTTCTTC.

Only a few counts were recorded for this clone. This CDR3 is also generated by other DNA sequences in the sample. This chain joins TRBV18 and TRBJ2-7; 7 bases match TRBD1. V lost 6 bases to trimming and J lost 0 bases; unmatched junction nucleotides: 5. This CDR3 region has 14 residues. Germline CDR1 and CDR2: KGHSH and LQKENI. The CDR3 reads CASSTGRVSYEQYF. The CDR3 DNA follows: TGTGCCAGCTCGACAGGGCGGGTCTCCTACGAGCAGTACTTC.

V usage is TRBV12-5 and J usage is TRBJ1-2; D may be TRBD1 (6 bases). The CDR3 contains 15 residues. V was clipped by 5 bases and J by 3 bases, with 16 bases between them. Germline V gives CDR1 LGHNT, CDR2 FRNRAP. The CDR3 protein is CASGLGGAWDYGYTF. The CDR3 DNA reads as TGTGCTAGTGGTCTGGGGGGGGCGTGGGACTATGGCTACACCTTC.

On this clone itself: The sample carries other DNA sequences with the same CDR3. The rearrangement joins TRBV10-3 to TRBJ2-3; 8 positions match TRBD2. Losses at the gene ends were 2 bases for V and 0 bases for J; bases not matched to a gene: 1. CDR3 length equals 15 residues. The V gene's germline CDR1 is ENHRY and CDR2 SYGVKD. The CDR3 loop reads CAISEGLASTDTQYF. DNA of the CDR3: TGTGCCATCAGTGAGGGACTAGCTAGCACAGATACGCAGTATTTT.

The rearrangement joins TRBV2 to TRBJ2-7; weak D call: TRBD1 (5 bases). This CDR3 region has 17 residues. CDR1 SNHLY and CDR2 FYNNEI come from the germline V gene. The germline V and J ends were trimmed by 7 bases and 7 bases, with 29 bases remaining between them. The CDR3 DNA sequence: TGTGCCAGCACAGAAGGTGCTATTTCAGGGCTGGTGTGGGAGCAGTACTTC. This codes for CASTEGAISGLVWEQYF.

The V gene is TRBV7-2, the J gene TRBJ2-1; D unclear. CDR3 length: 16 amino acids. The V end was cut by 3 bases, the J end by 4 bases, with 16 bases between. The germline V gene encodes CDR1 SGHTA and CDR2 FQGNSA. CDR3 sequence: CASSFSRLKQYNEQFF. Written as DNA, the CDR3 is TGTGCCAGCAGCTTTTCGAGGCTTAAACAGTACAATGAGCAGTTCTTC. The full variable domain, in which reference TRBV7-2 and TRBJ2-1 provide the parts outside the CDR3, is GAGVSQSPSNKVTEKGKDVELRCDPISGHTALYWYRQSLGQGLEFLIYFQGNSAPDKSGLPSDRFSAERTGGSVSTLTIQRTQQEDSAVYLCASSFSRLKQYNEQFFGPGTRLTVL.

The V gene is TRBV28, the J gene TRBJ2-1, with TRBD2 identical over 9 bases. The CDR3 extends over 15 amino acids. The J segment lost 5 bases and the V segment lost 3 bases, leaving 5 bases of the junction unmatched. Germline V gives CDR1 MDHEN, CDR2 SYDVKM. The DNA of the CDR3 is TGTGCCAGCAGTTTCGGTCTAGCGGGGAACAATGAGCAGTTCTTC. It specifies CASSFGLAGNNEQFF.

The chain carries TRBV6-5 and TRBJ1-6; D remains unclear. This CDR3 comprises 15 residues. The germline V gene encodes CDR1 MNHEY and CDR2 SVGAGI. The germline V and J ends were trimmed by 4 bases and 5 bases, with 12 bases remaining between them. The CDR3 DNA is TGTGCCAGCAGTTTCCACGGGGTGAATAATTCACCCCTCCACTTT. Translating it yields CASSFHGVNNSPLHF.

The chain employs TRBV7-9 and TRBJ2-5; D is perhaps TRBD1 (5 bases). The CDR3 consists of 14 residues. Trimming removed 3 bases at V and 2 bases at J, with 10 bases between. Germline values: CDR1 SEHNR, CDR2 FQNEAQ (reference sequence). The CDR3 DNA sequence: TGTGCCAGCAGCTTTCACGACAGACAAGAGACCCAGTACTTC. Translated: CASSFHDRQETQYF.

The V and J genes are TRBV29-1 and TRBJ2-1, with D perhaps TRBD1 or TRBD2 (5 bases each). Trimming took off 6 bases at V and 8 bases at J, with 17 bases between the two ends. This CDR3 region has 13 residues. CDR1 is SQVTM, CDR2 ANQGSEA, per germline. For the CDR3, the DNA is TGCAGCGTACCGGGACGGAGGCCAGATGAGCAGTTCTTC. Its translation: CSVPGRRPDEQFF.

V gene TRBV7-2 combines with J gene TRBJ2-7; 10 nucleotides match TRBD1. The CDR3 has 15 residues. The V segment lost 4 bases and the J segment 4 bases; nucleotides outside the gene matches: 7. Germline CDR1 SGHTA, CDR2 FQGNSA. This CDR3 is CASSSTTGGWYEQYF. The CDR3 DNA follows: TGTGCCAGCAGCTCGACGACAGGGGGCTGGTACGAGCAGTACTTC. Combining the CDR3 with reference TRBV7-2 and TRBJ2-7 gives the whole variable domain GAGVSQSPSNKVTEKGKDVELRCDPISGHTALYWYRQSLGQGLEFLIYFQGNSAPDKSGLPSDRFSAERTGGSVSTLTIQRTQQEDSAVYLCASSSTTGGWYEQYFGPGTRLTVT.

Of note for this clone: The junction differs from germline at one of its ends, possibly a read error. The chain joins TRBV4-2 to TRBJ2-5, with D perhaps matching TRBD2 (5 bases). The CDR3 consists of 15 residues. Looked up from germline, CDR1 is LGHNA and CDR2 is YNFKEQ. The CDR3 reads CASSQDGVSQETQYF. The CDR3 nucleotides read TGTGCCAGCAGTCAAGACGGGGTATCCCAAGAGACCCAGTACTTC.

This clone was observed once. Other nucleotide sequences in the sample specify the same CDR3. The chain uses TRBV19 and TRBJ1-5; 12 bases align to TRBD1. The trim removed 3 bases at V and 1 base at J, leaving 4 bases unmatched. The CDR3 extends over 17 amino acids. Germline assignment: CDR1 LNHDA and CDR2 SQIVND (reference sequence). In nucleotides, the CDR3 is TGTGCCAGTAGTATTCTGGGACAGGGGGCAAGCAATCAGCCCCAGCATTTT. Translation gives CASSILGQGASNQPQHF.

The rearrangement uses TRBV25-1 and TRBJ2-7, with D tentatively TRBD1 (5 bases). Trimming took off 2 bases at V and 0 bases at J, with 14 bases between the two ends. Germline CDR1 and CDR2: MGHDK and SYGVNS. The CDR3 sequence is 16 residues long. CDR3: CASSEGLGETSYEQYF. As DNA, the CDR3 is TGTGCCAGCAGTGAAGGGTTAGGGGAAACCTCCTACGAGCAGTACTTC.

The chain has TRBV6-5 and TRBJ1-5; D is undetermined. The germline CDR1 and CDR2 sequences are MNHEY and SVGAGI. The CDR3 runs to 15 residues. Trimming removed 6 bases at V and 0 bases at J, with 12 bases between. As DNA, the CDR3 is TGTGCCAGCAGAATCGGGTTTGATAGCAATCAGCCCCAGCATTTT. As protein: CASRIGFDSNQPQHF.

The chain joins TRBV10-3 to TRBJ2-5, with D possibly TRBD2 on 5 matching bases. The J call may be faulty, since TRBJ2-7 better matches the DNA end. Germline CDR1 reads ENHRY; CDR2 reads SYGVKD. The CDR3 has 11 residues. This chain's CDR3 is CAVGSEYEQYF. The DNA for the CDR3 is TGTGCCGTGGGTAGCGAATACGAGCAGTACTTC.

V usage is TRBV4-3 and J usage is TRBJ2-3; D may correspond to TRBD1 or TRBD2 (7 bases each). Looked up from germline, CDR1 is LGHNA and CDR2 is YSLEER. The CDR3 is made up of 17 amino acids. The germline V and J ends were trimmed by 4 bases and 3 bases, with 20 bases remaining between them. CDR3 nucleotides: TGCGCCAGCAGCCTCCGGGTCCCAGGGGGGGGAACAGATACGCAGTATTTT. Its translation: CASSLRVPGGGTDTQYF.

The CDR3 DNA is TGCAGCGTTGAAGATCATGCCGGAGAGACCCAGTACTTC. Amino acids: CSVEDHAGETQYF. The chain carries TRBV29-1 and TRBJ2-5; no reliable D call. V gave up 0 bases and J gave up 4 bases, with 9 bases separating them. The CDR3 is made up of 13 amino acids. The germline CDR1 and CDR2 sequences are SQVTM and ANQGSEA.

Concerning this clone itself: Other nucleotide sequences in the sample specify the same CDR3. The chain is built from TRBV10-1 and TRBJ2-2; D remains ambiguous. Germline V gene data show CDR1 as WNHNN and CDR2 as SYGVQD (reference sequence). The ends were cut back, 4 bases at V and 0 bases at J, with 3 bases in the middle. This CDR3 is 13 amino acids long. CDR3 sequence reads: CASSGANTGELFF. CDR3 in DNA: TGCGCCAGCAGTGGGGCGAACACCGGGGAGCTGTTTTTT.

This clone showed up just a few times. The CDR3 DNA follows: TGTGCCAGCAGTGACGGACGAGGCTACACCTTC. Amino acids: CASSDGRGYTF. The rearrangement uses TRBV25-1 and TRBJ1-2; D gene uncertain. Trimming shortened V by 3 bases and J by 8 bases, and 7 bases separated the two germline ends. This CDR3 region has 11 residues. Germline assignment: CDR1 MGHDK and CDR2 SYGVNS.